These T cell receptor beta chains were read from a single sample in a study of blood T cell repertoires in COVID-19. Assay used: immunoSEQ multiplex PCR; TCRdb lists only in-frame clones, some missing. The table lists about 140,000 clones, approximately 80% of them singletons. Material for sequencing was peripheral blood. The source is a man in his 70s who had recovered from COVID-19. CDR3s include the opening cysteine and the closing phenylalanine or tryptophan. Each record gives: clone size, V gene, J gene, D gene, CDR3 protein, CDR3 DNA. The D gene is left open where the match is weak. Rows may omit the clone size; those that give it use once, few, many or a size class.

-	TRBV6-4	TRBJ2-2	-	CASSMTDWAGELFF	TGTGCCAGCAGTATGACGGACTGGGCCGGGGAGCTGTTTTTT
few	TRBV5-8	TRBJ1-1	TRBD1	CASSRGAISPTGGNTEAFF	TGTGCCAGCAGCCGAGGCGCCATCTCTCCGACAGGGGGGAACACTGAAGCTTTCTTT
-	TRBV11-2	TRBJ1-1	TRBD1	CASSSVRGMGEAFF	TGTGCCAGCAGCTCGGTCAGGGGGATGGGAGAAGCTTTCTTT
-	TRBV29-1	TRBJ2-5	-	CSVELRGRETQYF	TGCAGCGTTGAGCTCAGGGGGAGGGAGACCCAGTACTTC
-	TRBV30	TRBJ1-2	-	CAWSIPRGYTF	TGTGCCTGGAGTATTCCCCGTGGCTACACCTTC
-	TRBV5-5	TRBJ1-5	-	CASSLGGENQPQHF	TGTGCCAGCAGCTTGGGGGGGGAGAATCAGCCCCAGCATTTT
-	TRBV6-5	TRBJ1-5	-	CASSYSSGNQPQHF	TGTGCCAGCAGTTACTCATCGGGCAATCAGCCCCAGCATTTT
once	TRBV5-1	TRBJ2-5	TRBD1	CASSRITGTATIQETQYF	TGCGCCAGCAGCAGAATTACCGGGACAGCTACAATCCAAGAGACCCAGTACTTC
-	TRBV5-5	TRBJ1-2	TRBD1	CASSWGTANYGYTF	TGTGCCAGCAGCTGGGGGACAGCCAACTATGGCTACACCTTC
-	TRBV7-7	TRBJ2-1	TRBD2	CASSSTSSTTYNEQFF	TGTGCCAGCAGCTCGACTAGCTCAACGACCTACAATGAGCAGTTCTTC
-	TRBV15	TRBJ2-3	TRBD1	CATSRGSTGPDTQYF	TGTGCCACCAGCAGAGGCTCGACAGGGCCAGATACGCAGTATTTT
once	TRBV2	TRBJ2-1	-	CASSTQAAYNEQFF	TGTGCCAGCAGCACACAAGCGGCCTACAATGAGCAGTTCTTC
-	TRBV11-1	TRBJ2-3	TRBD2	CASSFGVLAGEDTQYF	TGTGCCAGCAGCTTCGGGGTATTAGCGGGAGAAGATACGCAGTATTTT
-	TRBV5-1	TRBJ2-2	-	CASSLASLNTGELFF	TGCGCCAGCAGCTTGGCCTCACTTAACACCGGGGAGCTGTTTTTT